The 10 T cell receptor beta chains below all came from one sample that was sequenced in a study of T cells in tumors after PD-1 blockade. Sequencing used immunoSEQ multiplex PCR; TCRdb keeps in-frame clones, though not all of them. The data show roughly 59,000 clones, roughly 77% seen once. The sample was PBMCs, taken before anti-PD-1 treatment. These TCRs come from a human donor with basal cell carcinoma.

This clone was observed a few times. This chain links TRBV2 with TRBJ2-5, with 7 nucleotides matching TRBD1. The CDR3 contains 15 residues. In germline, CDR1 is SNHLY, CDR2 FYNNEI. V gave up 6 bases and J gave up 5 bases; unmatched junction bases: 12. In DNA form, the CDR3 reads TGTGCCAGCAGGGCTGGACAGGCCTCCGGGGAGACCCAGTACTTC. This codes for CASRAGQASGETQYF.

This clone was seen a single time. The J gene is TRBJ1-2, the V gene TRBV29-1, with TRBD1 matching over 9 bases. V was pared by 6 bases and J by 8 bases, with 13 bases of the junction left unmatched. CDR3 length: 14 amino acids. Germline CDR1 is SQVTM and CDR2 is ANQGSEA. CDR3 nucleotides: TGCAGCGTCGTAACCCAACAGGGGGCGGCGGGCTACACCTTC. Protein: CSVVTQQGAAGYTF.

The chain links TRBV7-6 to TRBJ2-3, with TRBD1 matching 11 bases. Looked up from germline, CDR1 is SGHVS and CDR2 is FNYEAQ. The V segment lost 1 base and the J segment 4 bases; nucleotides outside the gene matches: 1. This CDR3 has 15 amino acids. The CDR3 region is CASSLGGQGADTQYF. DNA for the CDR3: TGTGCCAGCAGCTTAGGGGGACAGGGGGCAGATACGCAGTATTTT.

The rearrangement joins TRBV4-2 to TRBJ2-7; maybe TRBD2 (5 bases). From germline, CDR1 is LGHNA and CDR2 YNFKEQ. The CDR3 loop spans 16 amino acids. Between the trimmed V and J ends, which lost 3 bases and 5 bases, there was a span of 20 bases. The CDR3 loop reads CASSQSFSEGRNEQYF. DNA of the CDR3: TGTGCCAGCAGCCAGAGCTTTTCTGAGGGCCGGAACGAGCAGTACTTC.

The gene calls are TRBV5-1 and TRBJ2-5, with 8 positions matching TRBD1. The germline V gene has CDR1 SGHRS and CDR2 YFSETQ. Trimming removed 4 bases from V and 1 base from J; junction bases left unmatched: 3. This CDR3 is built from 14 residues. CDR3 coding DNA: TGCGCCAGCAGCGCACAGGGGGGCCAAGAGACCCAGTACTTC. Its protein is CASSAQGGQETQYF.

The chain has TRBV5-1 and TRBJ1-1, with 7 bases aligning to TRBD1. This CDR3 has 15 amino acids. Trimming at V came to 0 bases and at J to 3 bases, leaving 5 bases not matched to a gene. Per the germline V gene, CDR1 is SGHRS and CDR2 is YFSETQ. The CDR3 sequence: CASSLGGGGHTEAFF. CDR3 DNA sequence: TGCGCCAGCAGCTTGGGCGGAGGGGGCCACACTGAAGCTTTCTTT. The variable domain in full, with the rest retrieved from reference TRBV5-1 and TRBJ1-1, is KAGVTQTPRYLIKTRGQQVTLSCSPISGHRSVSWYQQTPGQGLQFLFEYFSETQRNKGNFPGRFSGRQFSNSRSEMNVSTLELGDSALYLCASSLGGGGHTEAFFGQGTRLTVV.

This clone appeared a few times. V and J are TRBV4-1 and TRBJ1-2; tentatively, D is TRBD1 (6 bases). The CDR3 runs to 15 residues. The germline V and J ends were trimmed by 3 bases and 7 bases, with 18 bases remaining between them. Germline V gene data show CDR1 as MGHRA and CDR2 as YSYEKL. In nucleotides, the CDR3 is TGCGCCAGCAGCCATGGACCGCGGACAGAGCCTGGCTACACCTTC. It yields the protein CASSHGPRTEPGYTF.

This clone came up once. The V and J genes are TRBV27 and TRBJ1-3, with 7 positions matching TRBD1. The germline gives CDR1 MNHEY, CDR2 SMNVEV (reference sequence). The CDR3 consists of 14 residues. Trimming at V came to 6 bases and at J to 3 bases, leaving 5 bases not matched to a gene. CDR3 amino acids: CASRSGGGGNTIYF. The CDR3 region has the DNA TGTGCCAGCAGATCAGGGGGAGGTGGAAACACCATATATTTT.

The J gene is TRBJ1-2, the V gene TRBV5-1, with D possibly TRBD1 on 5 matching bases. CDR1 and CDR2 (germline): SGHRS, YFSETQ. Trimming removed 1 base from V and 8 bases from J, with 12 bases in between. This CDR3 region has 13 residues. The CDR3: CASSLQGVGGYTF. CDR3 sequence (DNA): TGCGCCAGCAGCTTGCAAGGGGTCGGCGGCTACACCTTC.

V and J are TRBV6-5 and TRBJ1-4, with D perhaps matching TRBD1 (5 bases). Germline loops: CDR1 MNHEY, CDR2 SVGAGI. Between the trimmed V and J ends, which lost 6 bases and 4 bases, there was a span of 9 bases. The CDR3 totals 13 residues. CDR3 protein: CASSRVDNEKLFF. The CDR3 DNA follows: TGTGCCAGCAGCAGGGTGGATAATGAAAAACTGTTTTTT.